The rows below give T cell receptor beta chains drawn from one sample of a study of T-cell reconstitution after alpha-beta-depleted transplantation in children. TCRdb processed the PCR reads anew with MiXCR; each CDR3 protein has one entry. The sample lists under 250,000 distinct CDR3 sequences, approximately 7% seen once, with around 5% in the top ten. Sequencing used PBMCs, obtained before TCRalphabeta/CD19-depleted stem cell transplant. The origin of the receptors is a boy aged 2 to 10 with acute lymphoblastic leukemia, due to receive a stem cell transplant. CDR3s include the opening cysteine and the closing phenylalanine or tryptophan. D genes are given only for firm matches. Clone size is stated in some rows and not others, as once, few, many or a class when expanded.

TRBV6-2/TRBV6-3,.,TRBJ2-7,.,CASRLGSPYEQYF,TGTGCCAGCAGACTTGGTTCGCCGTACGAGCAGTACTTC
TRBV5-1,.,TRBJ1-1,few,CASSRDRVQAFF,TGCGCCAGCAGCAGAGACCGGGTCCAAGCTTTCTTT
TRBV7-8,.,TRBJ2-3,few,CASSLLSQGTADTQYF,TGTGCCAGCAGCTTATTGTCGCAGGGCACTGCAGATACGCAGTATTTT
TRBV12-3/TRBV12-4,.,TRBJ2-7,many,CASSPPGALSSYEQYF,TGTGCCAGCAGCCCCCCGGGTGCCTTGAGCTCCTACGAGCAGTACTTC
TRBV28,TRBD2,TRBJ2-3,few,CASSPFGTSGRGSTDTQYF,TGTGCCAGCAGTCCTTTTGGGACTAGCGGGAGAGGAAGCACAGATACGCAGTATTTT
TRBV9,.,TRBJ1-2,many,CASSVGKVVGSGYTF,TGTGCCAGCAGCGTAGGAAAGGTCGTCGGGTCCGGCTACACCTTC
TRBV20-1,.,TRBJ2-7,.,CSGVESSYEQYF,TGCAGTGGAGTTGAGAGCTCCTACGAGCAGTACTTC
TRBV27,.,TRBJ1-2,few,CASSSPGTGYTF,TGTGCCAGCAGTTCCCCAGGGACGGGCTACACCTTC
TRBV19,.,TRBJ2-2,few,CASRTSTGELFF,TGTGCCAGTAGAACTAGCACCGGGGAGCTGTTTTTT
TRBV4-3,TRBD2,TRBJ2-3,.,CASSQDLYGGGLSSTDTQYF,TGCGCCAGCAGCCAAGATCTTTATGGCGGGGGGCTATCTAGCACAGATACGCAGTATTTT
TRBV15,TRBD2,TRBJ2-1,many,CATSHPRGAPIF,TGTGCCACCAGCCATCCGCGGGGGGCCCCCATCTTC
TRBV4-3,.,TRBJ2-2,.,CASTLSMGGPTGELFF,TGCGCCAGCACTCTCAGTATGGGGGGGCCCACCGGGGAGCTGTTTTTT
TRBV6-2/TRBV6-3,.,TRBJ2-3,many,CASSSLGAPDTQYF,TGTGCCAGCAGTTCTCTGGGGGCCCCAGATACGCAGTATTTT
TRBV5-4,.,TRBJ1-2,few,CASSTDVGYGYTF,TGTGCCAGCAGCACGGACGTAGGCTATGGCTACACCTTC
TRBV28,.,TRBJ2-3,few,CASSFSFRTDTQYF,TGTGCCAGCAGTTTCAGTTTTCGCACAGATACGCAGTATTTT
TRBV4-2,.,TRBJ2-1,many,CASSQAPSYNEQFF,TGTGCCAGCAGCCAAGCCCCATCCTACAATGAGCAGTTCTTC
TRBV7-8,.,TRBJ2-2,many,CASSTLFRELFF,TGTGCCAGCAGCACCTTGTTCCGGGAGCTGTTTTTT
TRBV20-1,.,TRBJ2-7,few,CSAADGYEQYF,TGCAGTGCTGCAGACGGCTACGAGCAGTACTTC
TRBV28,.,TRBJ2-5,few,CASSYDYRVQETQYF,TGTGCCAGCAGTTACGACTACAGGGTCCAAGAGACCCAGTACTTC
TRBV7-8,.,TRBJ1-2,.,CASSRLSTGYGYTF,TGTGCCAGCAGCCGATTAAGTACAGGCTATGGCTACACCTTC
TRBV6-2/TRBV6-3,TRBD2,TRBJ2-3,.,CASKSGGLGDTQYF,TGTGCCAGCAAAAGCGGGGGTCTGGGAGATACGCAGTATTTT
TRBV5-1,TRBD2,TRBJ2-5,many,CASSLGTITGTKDETQYF,TGCGCCAGCAGCTTAGGAACTATCACCGGGACTAAAGATGAGACCCAGTACTTC
TRBV9,TRBD1,TRBJ1-2,few,CASSGGTGPNYGYTF,TGTGCCAGCAGCGGGGGGACAGGGCCCAACTATGGCTACACCTTC
TRBV5-5,TRBD1,TRBJ2-3,.,CASSLWDRGPDTQYF,TGTGCCAGCAGCTTGTGGGACAGGGGACCAGATACGCAGTATTTT
TRBV12-5,TRBD1,TRBJ1-2,few,CASGSSIGQDRNYGYTF,TGTGCTAGTGGTTCCTCAATCGGACAGGACCGTAACTATGGCTACACCTTC
TRBV28,.,TRBJ2-1,many,CASSPSQGNVGYNEQFF,TGTGCCAGCAGCCCCTCGCAGGGCAACGTCGGATACAATGAGCAGTTCTTC
TRBV9,.,TRBJ2-3,many,CASSGGGGGYTDTQYF,TGTGCCAGCAGCGGAGGGGGAGGCGGATACACAGATACGCAGTATTTT
TRBV4-3,.,TRBJ2-5,many,CASSQDPSMTGTSETQYF,TGCGCCAGCAGCCAAGATCCTTCAATGACAGGGACTTCTGAGACCCAGTACTTC
TRBV9,.,TRBJ2-6,many,CASSTNAGANVLTF,TGTGCCAGCAGCACCAACGCTGGGGCCAACGTCCTGACTTTC
TRBV7-2,.,TRBJ1-1,few,CASSSQGPTNTEAFF,TGTGCCAGCAGCTCCCAGGGGCCGACGAACACTGAAGCTTTCTTT
TRBV6-5,.,TRBJ1-2,many,CASSYSRQARDGYTF,TGTGCCAGCAGTTACTCGAGACAGGCCAGGGATGGCTACACCTTC
TRBV5-6,.,TRBJ2-1,.,CASSLASVGEQFF,TGTGCCAGCAGCTTGGCGTCGGTAGGAGAGCAGTTCTTC
TRBV7-2,.,TRBJ1-1,many,CASVQNTEAFF,TGTGCCAGCGTACAGAACACTGAAGCTTTCTTT
TRBV27,.,TRBJ1-5,.,CASSLHRNNQPQHF,TGTGCCAGCAGTTTGCACAGGAACAATCAGCCCCAGCATTTT
TRBV11-3,.,TRBJ2-3,many,CASSRRDTQYF,TGTGCCAGCAGCCGCCGGGATACGCAGTATTTT
TRBV28,TRBD2,TRBJ2-7,many,CASRVTSGRYEQYF,TGTGCCAGCAGGGTGACTAGCGGGAGATACGAGCAGTACTTC
TRBV24-1,TRBD1,TRBJ2-3,few,CATSDFDRAMTDTQYF,TGTGCCACCAGTGATTTCGACAGGGCTATGACAGATACGCAGTATTTT
TRBV12-3/TRBV12-4,TRBD1,TRBJ1-2,many,CASSNRGWHGYTF,TGTGCCAGCAGCAACAGGGGCTGGCATGGCTACACCTTC
TRBV7-9,.,TRBJ2-2,many,CASQGNTGELFF,TGTGCCAGCCAAGGAAACACCGGGGAGCTGTTTTTT
TRBV20-1,.,TRBJ2-7,few,CSARKFPQRSYEQYF,TGCAGTGCTAGAAAATTCCCACAGCGCTCCTACGAGCAGTACTTC
TRBV7-6,.,TRBJ2-7,.,CASSSTIGGEQYF,TGTGCCAGCAGCTCAACCATAGGGGGCGAGCAGTACTTC
TRBV28,TRBD1,TRBJ1-5,many,CASSLTGTGVSSNQPQHF,TGTGCCAGCAGCCTAACCGGGACAGGGGTCAGTAGCAATCAGCCCCAGCATTTT
TRBV7-8,.,TRBJ1-4,many,CASSWGGEGANEKLFF,TGTGCCAGCAGCTGGGGCGGCGAGGGTGCTAATGAAAAACTGTTTTTT
TRBV10-3,.,TRBJ2-3,many,CAISEWAGPTDTQYF,TGTGCCATCAGTGAATGGGCGGGGCCTACAGATACGCAGTATTTT
TRBV20-1,TRBD2,TRBJ2-1,.,CSARITGGPYNEQFF,TGCAGTGCTAGAATCACGGGGGGGCCCTACAATGAGCAGTTCTTC
TRBV6-5,TRBD2,TRBJ2-3,many,CASSYSGTSGADTQYF,TGTGCCAGCAGTTACTCCGGGACTAGCGGGGCAGATACGCAGTATTTT
TRBV7-3,.,TRBJ2-2,few,CASSLTSSDRLNTGELFF,TGTGCCAGCAGCTTAACGTCTTCCGACAGGCTAAACACCGGGGAGCTGTTTTTT
TRBV6-2/TRBV6-3,TRBD2,TRBJ2-1,.,CASSRQAGGWDEQFF,TGTGCCAGCAGCCGTCAAGCGGGAGGATGGGATGAGCAGTTCTTC
TRBV10-3,.,TRBJ1-2,.,CAISEWDNYGYTF,TGTGCCATCAGTGAGTGGGACAACTATGGCTACACCTTC
TRBV4-3,.,TRBJ1-1,few,CASSLRPGEGYTEAFF,TGCGCCAGCAGCCTCCGACCGGGGGAAGGATACACTGAAGCTTTCTTT
TRBV27,.,TRBJ1-1,many,CASSLSGYRTEAFF,TGTGCCAGCAGTTTATCCGGGTACAGGACTGAAGCTTTCTTT